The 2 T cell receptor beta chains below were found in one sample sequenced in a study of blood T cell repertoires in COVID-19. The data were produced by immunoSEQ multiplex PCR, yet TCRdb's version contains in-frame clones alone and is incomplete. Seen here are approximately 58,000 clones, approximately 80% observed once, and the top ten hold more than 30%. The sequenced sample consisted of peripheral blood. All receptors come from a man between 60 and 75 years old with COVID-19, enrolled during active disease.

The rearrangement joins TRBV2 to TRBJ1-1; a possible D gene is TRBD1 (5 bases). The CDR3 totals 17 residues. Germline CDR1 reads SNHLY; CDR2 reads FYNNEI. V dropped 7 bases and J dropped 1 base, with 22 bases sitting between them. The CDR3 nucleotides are TGTGCCAGCACCCCAACAGGACGGATATATCCGAACACTGAAGCTTTCTTT. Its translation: CASTPTGRIYPNTEAFF.

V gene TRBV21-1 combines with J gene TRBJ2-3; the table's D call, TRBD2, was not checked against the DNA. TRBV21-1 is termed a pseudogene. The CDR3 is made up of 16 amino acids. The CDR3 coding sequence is TGTGCCAGCAGCAATAGGCTAGTGGGTTCCACAGATACGCAGTATTTT. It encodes CASSNRLVGSTDTQYF.